Reported below is one T cell receptor (beta chain). The target antigen is unknown. Per sorted-subset replicate PCR, input was about 180 ng DNA, representing tens of thousands of T cell genomes. Authors' analysis steps: ImmunoSEQ yielded junction-only sequences lacking quality scores, so filtering differed. Libraries were prepared by immunoSEQ multiplex PCR; TCRdb keeps only in-frame clonotypes and omits some of them. V, J and clone size derive from that table, while D and trimming were established from the DNA sequence. The data show around 2,100,000 clones, over 85% seen once. Per the germline V gene, CDR1 is MNHEY and CDR2 is SVGAGI. The CDR3 consists of 15 residues. Trimming took 7 bases from V and 1 from J; bases not matched to a gene: 7. The sample belongs to a study of shared clonotypes between healthy human individuals. Findings and caveats of the study: As a rule, naive subsets had a larger estimated richness than memory subsets.

Cells designated naive CD8 were CD45RO-negative and were positively selected for CCR7, with terminally differentiated effector memory CD45RA+ cells excluded. Donors comprised healthy HIV-negative adults lacking recent acute infections or vaccinations. V gene TRBV6-5 combines with J gene TRBJ1-1; 9 bases fit TRBD1. This clonotype was obtained from a man younger than 35 in good health. Sequencing was performed on naive CD8+ T cells sorted from blood. CDR3 sequence (DNA): TGTGCCAGCATCCCCCGGGACAGGGAGAACACTGAAGCTTTCTTT. Amino acid sequence: CASIPRDRENTEAFF.